The TCR beta chain under discussion was sequenced for a study of blood T cell repertoires in COVID-19. At the level of the study: From the United States, Italy and Spain came samples of acute and convalescent COVID-19.

Germline CDR1 KGHDR, CDR2 SFDVKD. The length of the CDR3 is 15 residues. V was shortened by 3 bases and J by 3 bases, with 11 bases between the two germline ends. Sequencing was performed with immunoSEQ multiplex PCR; in TCRdb, only in-frame clones are kept and a portion is missing. The data hold 110,000 or so clones, with roughly 80% observed a single time. The J gene is TRBJ2-1, the V gene TRBV24-1; no definite D call. This receptor was taken from a human donor in a cohort sampled during active or convalescent COVID-19. Sample: peripheral blood. CDR3 nucleotide sequence: TGTGCCACCAGTGATGTAGCATCCAACTACAATGAGCAGTTCTTC. Translating gives CATSDVASNYNEQFF.